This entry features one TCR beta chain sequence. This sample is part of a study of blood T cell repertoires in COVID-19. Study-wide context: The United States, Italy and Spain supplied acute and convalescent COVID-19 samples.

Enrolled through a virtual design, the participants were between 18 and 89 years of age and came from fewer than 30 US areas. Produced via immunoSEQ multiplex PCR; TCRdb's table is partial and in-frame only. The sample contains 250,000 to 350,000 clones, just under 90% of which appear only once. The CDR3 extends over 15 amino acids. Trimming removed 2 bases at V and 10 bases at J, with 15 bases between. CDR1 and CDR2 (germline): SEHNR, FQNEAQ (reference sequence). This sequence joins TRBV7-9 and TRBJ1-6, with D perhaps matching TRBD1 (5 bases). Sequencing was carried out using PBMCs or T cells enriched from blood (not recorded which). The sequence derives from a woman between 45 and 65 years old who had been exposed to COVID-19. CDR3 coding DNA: TGTGCCAGCAGCTTAAGATCAGGGATCGGGTCACCCCTCCACTTT. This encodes CASSLRSGIGSPLHF.